The clone carrying this T cell receptor beta chain was found a few times. V lost 7 bases and J lost 3; bases outside the gene matches: 4. Germline V gene data show CDR1 as MNHEY and CDR2 as SVGAGI. This CDR3 is 14 amino acids long. Sequencing was performed with immunoSEQ multiplex PCR; in TCRdb, only in-frame clones are kept and a portion is missing. The sample records approximately 25,000 clones, around 79% being singletons. This record belongs to a study of radiotherapy plus CTLA-4 blockade in lung cancer. The genes are TRBV6-5 and TRBJ2-1; 9 bases agree with TRBD1. The clonotype comes from a human donor with non-small cell lung cancer that progressed on radiotherapy plus ipilimumab. Sequencing was performed on peripheral blood, taken from a patient treated with radiotherapy plus ipilimumab. CDR3 sequence: CASTRDRDYNEQFF. The CDR3 region has the DNA TGTGCCAGCACCCGGGACAGGGACTACAATGAGCAGTTCTTC.